The 29 T cell receptor beta chains below all came from one sample that was sequenced in a study of blood T cell repertoires in COVID-19. Measured with immunoSEQ multiplex PCR; TCRdb has only the in-frame clones, and not every one. This table holds some 300,000 clones, roughly 88% found once. The sample consisted of peripheral blood. Every receptor here comes from a woman aged 30 to 39 who had recovered from COVID-19.

The V gene is TRBV5-4, the J gene TRBJ2-7; D not certain. The ends were cut back, 1 base at V and 1 base at J, with 6 bases in the middle. Germline CDR1 reads SGHNT; CDR2 reads YYREEE (reference sequence). This CDR3 spans 13 amino acids. For the CDR3, the DNA is TGTGCCAGCAGCTTGAGCTCGTCCTACGAGCAGTACTTC. Amino acid sequence: CASSLSSSYEQYF.

The chain has TRBV29-1 and TRBJ2-7; TRBD1 might be the D (7 bases). CDR3 length: 12 amino acids. CDR1 and CDR2 (germline): SQVTM, ANQGSEA. V was cut by 6 bases and J by 3 bases, with 12 bases left in between. The CDR3, as DNA: TGCAGCGTGGAGGGACAGAACTACGAGCAGTACTTC. This gives the protein CSVEGQNYEQYF.

The genes are TRBV7-6 and TRBJ2-1, with D possibly TRBD2 on 6 matching bases. The CDR3 extends over 15 amino acids. V was shortened by 5 bases and J by 6 bases, with 17 bases between the two germline ends. Per germline, CDR1 SGHVS and CDR2 FNYEAQ. The CDR3 nucleotides read TGTGCCAGCAGCCACCTCGACGGGGGAATCAATGAGCAGTTCTTC. It encodes CASSHLDGGINEQFF.

The rearrangement uses TRBV6-5 and TRBJ1-1, with D perhaps matching TRBD1 (6 bases). The CDR3 spans 13 residues. Germline V gene sequence: CDR1 MNHEY, CDR2 SVGAGI. Trimming cost V 3 bases and J 5 bases, with 10 bases left between them. The CDR3 nucleotides read TGTGCCAGCAGTTATTTTCAGGGGACTGAAGCTTTCTTT. Its protein product is CASSYFQGTEAFF.

This clone was picked up one time. V is TRBV28 and J is TRBJ1-1, with TRBD1 matching over 11 bases. Germline-derived CDR1 and CDR2 are MDHEN and SYDVKM. CDR3 length: 17 residues. The J segment lost 4 bases and the V segment lost 6 bases, leaving 13 bases of the junction unmatched. CDR3 region: CASSRPLGGTGGTEAFF. CDR3 coding DNA: TGTGCCAGCAGCCGACCATTAGGGGGGACAGGGGGCACTGAAGCTTTCTTT.

The chain has TRBV19 and TRBJ1-2; D is unclear. The CDR3 length is 13 residues. Deletions cut 4 bases from V and 5 bases from J, with 11 bases between. In germline, CDR1 is LNHDA, CDR2 SQIVND (reference sequence). The CDR3 DNA follows: TGTGCCAGTAGTAACGGACGGGGATATGGCTACACCTTC. Translating it yields CASSNGRGYGYTF.

The genes are TRBV12-3 or TRBV12-4 and TRBJ2-3; D remains unclear. The CDR3 loop spans 13 amino acids. Trimming took 1 base from V and 5 from J, leaving 7 bases between them. CDR3 sequence reads: CASSLVVGDTQYF. In nucleotides, the CDR3 is TGTGCCAGCAGTTTAGTTGTCGGAGATACGCAGTATTTT.

J is TRBJ1-4 and V is TRBV30; possibly TRBD1 for D (5 bases). The CDR3 covers 15 residues. Trimming pared 2 bases from V and 0 bases from J, leaving 10 bases between. Looked up from germline, CDR1 is GTSNPN and CDR2 is SVGIG (reference sequence). CDR3: CAWSWGGATNEKLFF. CDR3 nucleotide sequence: TGTGCCTGGAGTTGGGGGGGTGCAACTAATGAAAAACTGTTTTTT.

The V call is TRBV10-3, the J call TRBJ2-7; D is possibly TRBD2 (6 bases). The CDR3 contains 14 residues. Germline-derived CDR1 and CDR2 are ENHRY and SYGVKD. Trimming left V 6 bases short and J 2 bases short, with 14 bases between. The CDR3 loop reads CAIRPGTRTYEQYF. The CDR3 DNA sequence: TGTGCCATCAGACCCGGGACTCGTACCTACGAGCAGTACTTC.

V is TRBV5-1 and J is TRBJ2-2; D not certain. The length of the CDR3 is 12 residues. Trimming shortened V by 5 bases and J by 5 bases, and 7 bases separated the two germline ends. In germline, CDR1 is SGHRS, CDR2 YFSETQ. This CDR3 reads CASRSQTGELFF. CDR3 nucleotide sequence: TGCGCCAGCAGAAGCCAAACCGGGGAGCTGTTTTTT.

V usage is TRBV27 and J usage is TRBJ1-1, with D hard to call. The CDR3 has 13 amino acids. V was trimmed by 4 bases and J by 8 bases, leaving 14 bases between them. Germline loops: CDR1 MNHEY, CDR2 SMNVEV (reference sequence). In DNA, the CDR3 is TGTGCCAGCAGTTCTTCCGTCGGGAGAGAAGCTTTCTTT. Translating it yields CASSSSVGREAFF.

The chain recombines TRBV6-5 with TRBJ1-4; 10 positions agree with TRBD1. Germline CDR1 MNHEY, CDR2 SVGAGI. CDR3 size: 15 residues. J gave up 6 bases and V 2 bases, and 3 bases lay outside the gene matches. CDR3 in amino acids: CASSYDRGRHEKLFF. For the CDR3, the DNA is TGTGCCAGCAGTTACGACAGGGGGCGCCATGAAAAACTGTTTTTT.

This chain joins TRBV7-6 and TRBJ1-6, with unresolved D. The CDR3 covers 14 residues. Germline V gene lookup returns CDR1 SGHVS and CDR2 FNYEAQ. V was pared by 3 bases and J by 5 bases, with 8 bases between. In DNA form, the CDR3 reads TGTGCCAGCAGCTTCTTCGAGGATAATTCACCCCTCCACTTT. Translation gives CASSFFEDNSPLHF.

This clone occurred once. The chain combines TRBV12-3 or TRBV12-4 with TRBJ2-2; no reliable D call. CDR3 size: 13 residues. V lost 7 bases, J lost 3 bases, and 9 bases lay in between. The CDR3 loop is CASTVHDTGELFF. CDR3 DNA: TGTGCCAGCACCGTACATGACACCGGGGAGCTGTTTTTT.

The J gene is TRBJ1-2, the V gene TRBV6-6, with 9 bases matching TRBD1. CDR3 length equals 14 residues. The germline V gene has CDR1 MNHNY and CDR2 SVGAGI (reference sequence). The ends lost 5 bases at V and 6 bases at J; junction bases unmatched: 7. The CDR3 spells CASSPRTGEHGYTF. The CDR3 region has the DNA TGTGCCAGCAGTCCAAGGACAGGGGAGCATGGCTACACCTTC.

The rearrangement joins TRBV6-5 to TRBJ1-2; 7 bases fit TRBD1. Germline assignment: CDR1 MNHEY and CDR2 SVGAGI. Trimming took 8 bases from V and 5 from J; bases not matched to a gene: 8. This CDR3 has 13 residues. The CDR3 nucleotides are TGTGCCAGCGACAGGGATAAAGGGTATGGCTACACCTTC. Protein sequence: CASDRDKGYGYTF.

This clone was observed once. This CDR3 is CASTPGTGPTDTQYF. Written as DNA, the CDR3 is TGCGCCAGCACCCCCGGGACAGGACCCACAGATACGCAGTATTTT. The V gene is TRBV5-1, the J gene TRBJ2-3; the match to TRBD1 covers 8 bases. The trim removed 6 bases at V and 2 bases at J, leaving 8 bases unmatched. Germline V lookup: CDR1 SGHRS, CDR2 YFSETQ. This CDR3 contains 15 residues.

The chain joins TRBV30 to TRBJ2-7; D is uncertain. This CDR3 region has 13 residues. The V end was cut by 0 bases, the J end by 4 bases, with 10 bases between. Germline assignment: CDR1 GTSNPN and CDR2 SVGIG (reference sequence). For the CDR3, the DNA is TGTGCCTGGAGTGTTGTCAGATCGTACGAGCAGTACTTC. Protein: CAWSVVRSYEQYF.

V is TRBV28 and J is TRBJ2-3; D remains unclear. The CDR3 length is 12 residues. The V gene lost 3 bases and the J gene lost 5 bases, with 6 bases spanning the gap. CDR1 and CDR2 from the germline V gene are MDHEN and SYDVKM. The DNA for the CDR3 is TGTGCCAGCAGTTTTGGGCGAGATACGCAGTATTTT. Its protein product is CASSFGRDTQYF. Based on the CDR3 plus reference TRBV28 and TRBJ2-3, the full variable domain is DVKVTQSSRYLVKRTGEKVFLECVQDMDHENMFWYRQDPGLGLRLIYFSYDVKMKEKGDIPEGYSVSREKKERFSLILESASTNQTSMYLCASSFGRDTQYFGPGTRLTVL.

The chain links TRBV3-1 (or the pseudogene TRBV3-2) to TRBJ2-7, with 9 bases that match TRBD1. There are 14 residues in the CDR3. The germline gives CDR1 LGHDT, CDR2 YNNKEL (reference sequence). The trim removed 4 bases at V and 7 bases at J, leaving 8 bases unmatched. This CDR3 reads CASSRGTGWEEQYF. CDR3 nucleotide sequence: TGTGCCAGCAGCCGCGGGACAGGGTGGGAAGAGCAGTACTTC.

V gene TRBV5-4 combines with J gene TRBJ1-1; unclear D gene. The CDR3 is 13 residues long. Germline CDR1 is SGHNT and CDR2 is YYREEE (reference sequence). Trimming pared 0 bases from V and 8 bases from J, leaving 11 bases between. The CDR3 DNA sequence: TGTGCCAGCAGCTTGGGGTTCACCGAGGAAGCTTTCTTT. Its protein is CASSLGFTEEAFF.

The rearrangement links TRBV4-1 to TRBJ1-5; D unresolved. CDR3 length: 14 residues. In germline, CDR1 is MGHRA, CDR2 YSYEKL. V lost 2 bases to trimming and J lost 9 bases, with 14 bases between them. The CDR3 loop is CASSQNAGGRPQHF. The CDR3 DNA follows: TGCGCCAGCAGCCAAAATGCGGGCGGCCGGCCCCAGCATTTT.

The chain uses TRBV10-3 and TRBJ1-5; D gene uncertain. CDR1 ENHRY and CDR2 SYGVKD come from the germline V gene. The CDR3 totals 17 residues. V was shortened by 2 bases and J by 0 bases, with 14 bases between the two germline ends. The CDR3 DNA sequence: TGTGCCATCAGTGAGGGGTATGGGAGGGATAGCAATCAGCCCCAGCATTTT. This gives the protein CAISEGYGRDSNQPQHF.

The V gene is TRBV2, the J gene TRBJ1-2, with a weak D call TRBD1 (5 bases). The CDR3 has 12 amino acids. Deletions cut 6 bases from V and 8 bases from J, with 13 bases between. The germline V gene has CDR1 SNHLY and CDR2 FYNNEI. CDR3 in amino acids: CASRSDIRGYTF. DNA for the CDR3: TGTGCCAGCAGGTCGGACATCCGAGGCTACACCTTC.

This chain links TRBV3-1 (or the pseudogene TRBV3-2) with TRBJ2-5; weak D call: TRBD2 (6 bases). Germline V gene sequence: CDR1 LGHDT, CDR2 YNNKEL (reference sequence). This CDR3 is 15 amino acids long. Trimming left V 4 bases short and J 1 base short, with 13 bases between. CDR3 amino acids: CASSLAGRSQETQYF. The CDR3 nucleotides read TGTGCCAGCAGCCTGGCGGGACGCTCCCAAGAGACCCAGTACTTC.

This rearrangement joins TRBV5-1 to TRBJ2-1; 8 positions match TRBD1. V gave up 3 bases and J gave up 3 bases; unmatched junction bases: 5. In germline, CDR1 is SGHRS, CDR2 YFSETQ. This CDR3 contains 15 residues. The CDR3 nucleotides are TGCGCCAGCAGCTCGGGACAGGCCTACTACAATGAGCAGTTCTTC. Amino acid sequence: CASSSGQAYYNEQFF.

The genes are TRBV5-1 and TRBJ2-2; 8 nucleotides line up with TRBD1. This CDR3 is 14 amino acids long. Germline values: CDR1 SGHRS, CDR2 YFSETQ. V dropped 4 bases and J dropped 6; count of bases not matched to a gene: 5. CDR3 sequence reads: CASSIVQGAGELFF. The CDR3 DNA sequence: TGCGCCAGCAGCATCGTACAGGGGGCCGGGGAGCTGTTTTTT.

The chain employs TRBV21-1 and TRBJ1-2. TRBV21-1 constitutes a pseudogene. CDR3 length: 17 residues. CDR3 in amino acids: CASSLKRWWERNYGYTF. The DNA of the CDR3 is TGTGCCAGCAGCCTCAAAAGATGGTGGGAGAGAAACTATGGCTACACCTTC.

The chain joins TRBV5-5 to TRBJ2-1; D is undetermined. CDR1 is SGHKS, CDR2 YYEKEE, per germline (reference sequence). CDR3 size: 13 residues. V was pared by 0 bases and J by 4 bases, with 5 bases between. The CDR3 spells CASSLASYNEQFF. The CDR3 DNA follows: TGTGCCAGCAGCTTGGCGAGTTACAATGAGCAGTTCTTC.